These T cell receptor beta chains were read from a single sample in a study of OX40 agonist ivuxolimab in advanced cancers. The table came from immunoSEQ multiplex PCR; TCRdb's copy has only in-frame clones and leaves some out. The sample lists around 56,000 clones, roughly 91% occurring once. This specimen consisted of CD4+ or CD8+ T cells sorted from blood, obtained in a trial of the OX40 agonist ivuxolimab. All receptors come from an adult with an advanced solid tumor such as melanoma, head and neck, liver or kidney cancer. The CDR3 runs from the conserved cysteine through the conserved F or W. Each record gives: clone size, J gene, D gene, V gene, CDR3 protein, CDR3 DNA. A D gene is named only where the DNA matches it firmly. Expanded clones are given a class, and other clones once, few, many or no size at all.

size: -; J: TRBJ2-5; D: -; V: TRBV5-4; CDR3: CASSSKGETQYF; DNA: TGTGCCAGCAGCTCGAAGGGGGAGACCCAGTACTTC
size: -; J: TRBJ1-3; D: -; V: TRBV20-1; CDR3: CSAETGNTIYF; DNA: TGCAGTGCCGAAACCGGAAACACCATATATTTT
size: once; J: TRBJ1-6; D: -; V: TRBV11-3; CDR3: CASSLEGNSPLHF; DNA: TGTGCCAGCAGCCTGGAGGGGAATTCACCCCTCCACTTT
size: -; J: TRBJ2-3; D: -; V: TRBV6-1; CDR3: CASSQGWVDTQYF; DNA: TGTGCCAGCAGTCAGGGTTGGGTAGATACGCAGTATTTT
size: -; J: TRBJ2-1; D: -; V: TRBV2; CDR3: CASTGSHYNEQFF; DNA: TGTGCCAGCACCGGGAGTCACTACAATGAGCAGTTCTTC
size: -; J: TRBJ1-2; D: -; V: TRBV10-3; CDR3: CAISDRGKVYGYTF; DNA: TGTGCCATCAGTGACAGGGGAAAAGTTTATGGCTACACCTTC
size: -; J: TRBJ1-6; D: -; V: TRBV5-1; CDR3: CASSLEAGDNSPLHF; DNA: TGCGCCAGCAGCTTGGAAGCGGGGGATAATTCACCCCTCCACTTT
size: -; J: TRBJ1-2; D: TRBD1; V: TRBV11-2; CDR3: CASSDGTVVYGYTF; DNA: TGTGCCAGCAGCGACGGGACAGTCGTCTATGGCTACACCTTC
size: -; J: TRBJ2-7; D: TRBD1; V: TRBV5-6; CDR3: CASRQTGTGTYEQYF; DNA: TGTGCCAGCAGACAAACCGGGACAGGGACCTACGAGCAGTACTTC
size: once; J: TRBJ1-5; D: -; V: TRBV7-9; CDR3: CASSLGGSQPQHF; DNA: TGTGCCAGCAGCTTAGGAGGGAGTCAGCCCCAGCATTTT
size: -; J: TRBJ1-4; D: TRBD1; V: TRBV5-4; CDR3: CASSLGTGGEKLFF; DNA: TGTGCCAGCAGCTTAGGGACAGGGGGTGAAAAACTGTTTTTT
size: -; J: TRBJ2-7; D: -; V: TRBV7-7; CDR3: CASSFLLWTAFSSYEQYF; DNA: TGTGCTAGCAGCTTCCTATTATGGACAGCATTCAGCTCCTACGAGCAGTACTTC
size: -; J: TRBJ2-2; D: TRBD2; V: TRBV9; CDR3: CASSAGLAGTGELFF; DNA: TGTGCCAGCAGCGCTGGACTAGCGGGCACCGGGGAGCTGTTTTTT
size: -; J: TRBJ2-1; D: TRBD2; V: TRBV5-4; CDR3: CASSLALAGGRDEQFF; DNA: TGTGCCAGCAGCTTGGCCCTAGCGGGAGGCCGGGATGAGCAGTTCTTC
size: -; J: TRBJ2-3; D: TRBD2; V: TRBV5-5; CDR3: CASSLDGSGGADTQYF; DNA: TGTGCCAGCAGCTTGGATGGTAGCGGGGGCGCAGATACGCAGTATTTT
size: -; J: TRBJ2-7; D: -; V: TRBV10-3; CDR3: CAISNRDGYEQYF; DNA: TGTGCCATCAGTAACCGGGACGGGTACGAGCAGTACTTC
size: -; J: TRBJ2-5; D: -; V: TRBV7-9; CDR3: CASSQGGIQTQYF; DNA: TGTGCCAGCAGCCAAGGGGGGATCCAGACCCAGTACTTC
size: -; J: TRBJ2-7; D: TRBD1; V: TRBV10-2; CDR3: CASSAGQGGEQYF; DNA: TGCGCCAGCAGTGCTGGACAGGGGGGCGAGCAGTACTTC
size: -; J: TRBJ2-5; D: -; V: TRBV27; CDR3: CASSQGGLETQYF; DNA: TGTGCCAGCAGTCAGGGGGGGCTAGAGACCCAGTACTTC
size: -; J: TRBJ2-1; D: -; V: TRBV28; CDR3: CASSLVGGAEDEQFF; DNA: TGTGCCAGCAGCCTAGTGGGGGGGGCCGAAGATGAGCAGTTCTTC
size: -; J: TRBJ1-3; D: -; V: TRBV6-1; CDR3: CASSTLQGGGNTIYF; DNA: TGTGCCAGCAGTACCCTACAGGGTGGTGGAAACACCATATATTTT
size: -; J: TRBJ2-7; D: TRBD2; V: TRBV7-8; CDR3: CASSLGGSSGNYEQYF; DNA: TGTGCCAGCAGCCTAGGGGGGTCTAGCGGGAACTACGAGCAGTACTTC
size: -; J: TRBJ1-2; D: -; V: TRBV5-6; CDR3: CASSLQGGGYTF; DNA: TGTGCCAGCAGCCTACAGGGAGGAGGCTACACCTTC
size: few; J: TRBJ1-1; D: -; V: TRBV5-1; CDR3: CASSLAPGSTEAFF; DNA: TGCGCCAGCAGCTTGGCCCCAGGATCCACTGAAGCTTTCTTT
size: -; J: TRBJ2-7; D: -; V: TRBV5-1; CDR3: CASSLTGYEQYF; DNA: TGCGCCAGCAGCTTAACGGGGTACGAGCAGTACTTC
size: -; J: TRBJ2-1; D: TRBD2; V: TRBV30; CDR3: CAWSTGTSGNEQFF; DNA: TGTGCCTGGAGTACGGGGACTAGCGGCAATGAGCAGTTCTTC
size: once; J: TRBJ1-3; D: -; V: TRBV29-1; CDR3: CSVEKGVGNTIYF; DNA: TGCAGCGTTGAAAAGGGGGTTGGAAACACCATATATTTT
size: -; J: TRBJ1-2; D: -; V: TRBV9; CDR3: CASSVDPTGYGYTF; DNA: TGTGCCAGCAGCGTAGACCCGACAGGCTATGGCTACACCTTC
size: -; J: TRBJ2-3; D: -; V: TRBV30; CDR3: CAWSVGRMSTDTQYF; DNA: TGTGCCTGGAGTGTAGGCAGGATGAGCACAGATACGCAGTATTTT
size: -; J: TRBJ1-5; D: -; V: TRBV5-1; CDR3: CARGQSGGGQPQHF; DNA: TGCGCCAGGGGCCAGAGCGGGGGAGGTCAGCCCCAGCATTTT
size: -; J: TRBJ1-2; D: -; V: TRBV19; CDR3: CASSEWAGPNGYTF; DNA: TGTGCCAGTAGCGAATGGGCGGGTCCTAATGGCTACACCTTC
size: -; J: TRBJ1-2; D: -; V: TRBV7-9; CDR3: CASSLLGGSGGYTF; DNA: TGTGCCAGCAGCTTATTGGGGGGCTCGGGCGGCTACACCTTC
size: -; J: TRBJ2-5; D: TRBD2; V: TRBV7-9; CDR3: CASSQGLAGRLETQYF; DNA: TGTGCCAGCAGCCAGGGACTAGCGGGGCGGTTGGAGACCCAGTACTTC
size: -; J: TRBJ1-4; D: TRBD1; V: TRBV5-8; CDR3: CASSRGQGAPNEKLFF; DNA: TGTGCCAGCAGCCGTGGACAGGGGGCCCCTAATGAAAAACTGTTTTTT
size: -; J: TRBJ1-1; D: -; V: TRBV20-1; CDR3: CSARDREEAFF; DNA: TGCAGTGCTAGAGACCGGGAGGAAGCTTTCTTT
size: -; J: TRBJ2-1; D: TRBD2; V: TRBV30; CDR3: CAWGLAVQQFF; DNA: TGTGCCTGGGGACTAGCGGTACAACAGTTCTTC
size: -; J: TRBJ1-5; D: -; V: TRBV6-6; CDR3: CASSYLRDRQPQHF; DNA: TGTGCCAGCAGTTATTTGAGGGATCGGCAGCCCCAGCATTTT
size: -; J: TRBJ1-2; D: -; V: TRBV29-1; CDR3: CSVEEWPTAKTYGYTF; DNA: TGCAGCGTTGAAGAGTGGCCGACAGCCAAAACCTATGGCTACACCTTC
size: -; J: TRBJ1-2; D: TRBD1; V: TRBV7-3; CDR3: CASSPGQGARSYTF; DNA: TGTGCCAGCAGCCCCGGACAGGGGGCGCGGAGCTACACCTTC
size: -; J: TRBJ2-3; D: TRBD2; V: TRBV19; CDR3: CASSMGAGGTDTQYF; DNA: TGTGCCAGTAGTATGGGAGCGGGGGGCACAGATACGCAGTATTTT
size: -; J: TRBJ2-7; D: -; V: TRBV7-6; CDR3: CASSVGSSYEQYF; DNA: TGTGCCAGCAGCGTAGGTTCCTCCTACGAGCAGTACTTC
size: -; J: TRBJ2-7; D: TRBD1; V: TRBV2; CDR3: CASGTGFHEQYF; DNA: TGTGCCAGCGGGACAGGGTTTCACGAGCAGTACTTC
size: -; J: TRBJ2-7; D: -; V: TRBV9; CDR3: CASSVGGMGEGEQYF; DNA: TGTGCCAGCAGCGTAGGGGGTATGGGGGAAGGCGAGCAGTACTTC
size: -; J: TRBJ2-6; D: -; V: TRBV14; CDR3: CASSPQRSGANVLTF; DNA: TGTGCCAGCAGCCCGCAGCGCTCTGGGGCCAACGTCCTGACTTTC
size: -; J: TRBJ2-7; D: -; V: TRBV7-7; CDR3: CASSLRPSPTYEQYF; DNA: TGTGCTAGCAGCTTAAGGCCTAGCCCTACCTACGAGCAGTACTTC
size: -; J: TRBJ2-7; D: -; V: TRBV6-6; CDR3: CASRAGDPYEQYF; DNA: TGTGCCAGCAGAGCCGGGGACCCCTACGAGCAGTACTTC
size: once; J: TRBJ2-2; D: -; V: TRBV7-2; CDR3: CASSLYTGNTGELFF; DNA: TGTGCCAGCAGCTTATATACAGGGAACACCGGGGAGCTGTTTTTT
size: -; J: TRBJ2-1; D: TRBD2; V: TRBV7-2; CDR3: CASTLGSGTGGEQFF; DNA: TGTGCCAGCACTCTGGGGAGCGGGACTGGAGGGGAGCAGTTCTTC